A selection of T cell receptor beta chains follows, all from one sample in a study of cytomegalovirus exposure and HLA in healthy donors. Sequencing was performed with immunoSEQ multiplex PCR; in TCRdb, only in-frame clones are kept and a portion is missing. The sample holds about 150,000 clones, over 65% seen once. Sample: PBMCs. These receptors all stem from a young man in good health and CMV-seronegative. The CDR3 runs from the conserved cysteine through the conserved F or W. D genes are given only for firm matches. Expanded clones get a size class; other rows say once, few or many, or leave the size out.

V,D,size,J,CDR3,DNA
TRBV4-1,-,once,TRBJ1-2,CASSQDRQVSSYGYTF,TGCGCCAGCAGCCAAGATCGCCAGGTATCCTCCTATGGCTACACCTTC
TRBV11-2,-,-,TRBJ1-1,CASSLDATINTEAFF,TGTGCCAGCAGCTTAGATGCAACTATTAACACTGAAGCTTTCTTT
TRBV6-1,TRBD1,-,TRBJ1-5,CASAGTGRDQPQHF,TGTGCCAGCGCCGGGACAGGGAGGGATCAGCCCCAGCATTTT
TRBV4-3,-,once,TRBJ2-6,CASSQDGQRGASGANVLTF,TGCGCCAGCAGCCAAGATGGTCAACGGGGGGCCTCTGGGGCCAACGTCCTGACTTTC
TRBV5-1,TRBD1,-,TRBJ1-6,CASSSGQGNSPLNF,TGCGCCAGCAGCTCCGGACAGGGCAATTCACCCCTCAACTTT
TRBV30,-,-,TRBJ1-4,CACGGEKLFF,TGTGCCTGCGGAGGAGAAAAACTGTTTTTT
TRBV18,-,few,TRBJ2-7,CASSPPAGSYEQYF,TGTGCCAGCTCACCTCCAGCCGGGTCCTACGAGCAGTACTTC
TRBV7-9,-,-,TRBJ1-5,CASSSTGLEQPQHF,TGTGCCAGCAGCAGCACAGGGCTGGAACAGCCCCAGCATTTT
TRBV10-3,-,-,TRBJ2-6,CAISGAGDVSGANVLTF,TGTGCCATCAGTGGGGCAGGGGATGTCTCTGGGGCCAACGTCCTGACTTTC
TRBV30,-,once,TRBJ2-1,CAWTTSYEQFF,TGTGCCTGGACTACGAGCTATGAGCAGTTCTTC
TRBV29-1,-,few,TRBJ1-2,CSAKASNYGYTF,TGCAGCGCCAAAGCGAGCAACTATGGCTACACCTTC
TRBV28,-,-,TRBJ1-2,CATSSSAGYTF,TGTGCCACCTCTAGCTCCGCGGGGTACACCTTC
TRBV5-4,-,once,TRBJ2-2,CASSPQAGNTGELFF,TGTGCCAGCAGCCCCCAGGCGGGGAACACCGGGGAGCTGTTTTTT
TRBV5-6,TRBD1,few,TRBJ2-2,CASSLPGTGYTGELFF,TGTGCCAGCAGCTTACCCGGGACAGGGTACACCGGGGAGCTGTTTTTT
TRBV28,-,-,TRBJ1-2,CASRGGLLYGYTF,TGTGCCAGCAGGGGGGGTCTACTCTATGGCTACACCTTC
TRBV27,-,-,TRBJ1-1,CASSLSAAGGYTEAFF,TGTGCCAGCAGTTTATCGGCCGCGGGAGGGTACACTGAAGCTTTCTTT
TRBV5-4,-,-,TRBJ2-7,CASSPPTQDEQYF,TGTGCCAGCAGCCCCCCCACACAGGACGAGCAGTACTTC
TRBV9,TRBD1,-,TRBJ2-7,CASSVGDRAFYEQYF,TGTGCCAGCAGCGTAGGGGACAGGGCATTCTACGAGCAGTACTTC
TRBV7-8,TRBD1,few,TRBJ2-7,CASRWTGNSYEQYF,TGTGCCAGCAGGTGGACAGGAAACTCCTACGAGCAGTACTTC
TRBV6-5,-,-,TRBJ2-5,CASSPRQQETQYF,TGTGCCAGCAGTCCCAGACAGCAAGAGACCCAGTACTTC
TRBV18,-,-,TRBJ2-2,CASSPRQGSTGELFF,TGTGCCAGCTCCCCGCGGCAGGGGAGCACCGGGGAGCTGTTTTTT
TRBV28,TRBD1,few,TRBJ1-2,CASSFATGGGIGGYTF,TGTGCCAGCAGTTTCGCGACAGGGGGCGGTATTGGGGGCTACACCTTC
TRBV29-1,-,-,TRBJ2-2,CSVEERGWTGELFF,TGCAGCGTTGAGGAAAGGGGCTGGACCGGGGAGCTGTTTTTT
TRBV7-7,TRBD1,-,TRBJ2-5,CASSSGQGLGGTQYF,TGTGCTAGCAGCTCCGGACAGGGGCTGGGAGGGACCCAGTACTTC
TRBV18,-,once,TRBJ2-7,CASSPMGQGSYEQYF,TGTGCCAGCTCACCAATGGGCCAGGGTTCCTACGAGCAGTACTTC
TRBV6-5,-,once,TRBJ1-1,CASSYSQNTEAFF,TGTGCCAGCAGTTACTCCCAGAACACTGAAGCTTTCTTT
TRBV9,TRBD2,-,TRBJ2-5,CASSVGAGGYQETQYF,TGTGCCAGCAGCGTGGGTGCGGGGGGGTACCAAGAGACCCAGTACTTC
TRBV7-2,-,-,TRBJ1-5,CASSPGEIGQPQHF,TGTGCCAGCAGCCCTGGGGAGATTGGGCAGCCCCAGCATTTT
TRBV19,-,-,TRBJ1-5,CASTPPGARNQPQHF,TGTGCCAGTACCCCCCCAGGGGCGAGGAATCAGCCCCAGCATTTT
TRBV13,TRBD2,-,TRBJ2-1,CASSTLAGGPTNEQFF,TGTGCCAGCAGCACACTAGCGGGGGGGCCGACGAATGAGCAGTTCTTC
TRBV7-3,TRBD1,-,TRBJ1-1,CASSPSDRERAFF,TGTGCCAGCAGCCCCTCGGACAGGGAGCGAGCTTTCTTT
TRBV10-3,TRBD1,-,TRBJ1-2,CAITSLTGDGYGYTF,TGTGCCATCACCTCCCTCACAGGGGATGGCTATGGCTACACCTTC
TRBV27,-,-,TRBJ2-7,CASSQGSEQYF,TGTGCCAGCAGTCAGGGGAGCGAGCAGTACTTC
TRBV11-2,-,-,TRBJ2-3,CASSTTRGPDTQYF,TGTGCCAGCAGCACGACTAGAGGCCCAGATACGCAGTATTTT
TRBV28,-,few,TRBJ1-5,CASSPASNQPQHF,TGTGCCAGCAGTCCCGCCAGTAATCAGCCCCAGCATTTT
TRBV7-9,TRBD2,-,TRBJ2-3,CASSGTSGKYTDTQYF,TGTGCCAGCAGCGGAACTAGCGGCAAATACACAGATACGCAGTATTTT
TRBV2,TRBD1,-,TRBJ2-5,CASSEDRTGVMQETQYF,TGTGCCAGCAGTGAAGATCGGACAGGGGTCATGCAAGAGACCCAGTACTTC
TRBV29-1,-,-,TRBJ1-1,CSAEMNVRDTEAFF,TGCAGCGCCGAAATGAATGTCAGGGACACTGAAGCTTTCTTT
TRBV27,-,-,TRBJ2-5,CASSSLYDGGQETQYF,TGTGCCAGCAGTTCCTTATACGACGGGGGACAAGAGACCCAGTACTTC
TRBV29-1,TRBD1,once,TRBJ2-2,CSAHTGTGHTGELFF,TGCAGCGCCCACACCGGGACAGGGCACACCGGGGAGCTGTTTTTT
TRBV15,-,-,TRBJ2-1,CATSRGAPSRLVEQFF,TGTGCCACCAGCAGAGGGGCGCCTTCCCGCCTGGTTGAGCAGTTCTTC
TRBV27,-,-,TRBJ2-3,CASSAQIRTAHTDTQYF,TGTGCCAGCAGTGCCCAAATACGGACAGCGCACACAGATACGCAGTATTTT
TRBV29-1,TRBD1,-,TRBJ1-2,CSVDGTGTNYGYTF,TGCAGCGTTGATGGGACAGGGACTAACTATGGCTACACCTTC
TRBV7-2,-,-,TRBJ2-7,CASSPTVSYEQYF,TGTGCCAGCAGCCCGACAGTATCCTACGAGCAGTACTTC
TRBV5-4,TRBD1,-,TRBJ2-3,CASSPGTGSEDTQYF,TGTGCCAGCAGCCCTGGGACAGGGTCGGAAGATACGCAGTATTTT
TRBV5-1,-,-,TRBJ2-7,CASSLEQFGYEQYF,TGCGCCAGCAGCTTGGAGCAATTTGGCTACGAGCAGTACTTC
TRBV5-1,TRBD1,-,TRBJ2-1,CASSWNRGNSYNEQFF,TGCGCCAGCAGCTGGAACAGGGGAAACTCCTACAATGAGCAGTTCTTC
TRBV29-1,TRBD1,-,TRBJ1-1,CSVGTVLSTEAFF,TGCAGCGTCGGGACAGTTTTGAGCACTGAAGCTTTCTTT
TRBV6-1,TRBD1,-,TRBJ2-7,CASSNTGVYEQYF,TGTGCCAGCAGTAATACAGGGGTTTACGAGCAGTACTTC
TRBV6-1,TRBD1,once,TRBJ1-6,CASSEGTGGSPLHF,TGTGCCAGCAGTGAAGGGACAGGGGGTTCACCCCTCCACTTT
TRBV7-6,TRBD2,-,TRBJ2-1,CASSLGGGEQFF,TGTGCCAGCAGCTTAGGGGGGGGTGAGCAGTTCTTC
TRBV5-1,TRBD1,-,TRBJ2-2,CASSWTGGAWTGELFF,TGCGCCAGCAGCTGGACAGGGGGCGCCTGGACCGGGGAGCTGTTTTTT
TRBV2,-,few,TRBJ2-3,CASSESGLPTDTQYF,TGTGCCAGCAGTGAATCCGGACTGCCCACAGATACGCAGTATTTT
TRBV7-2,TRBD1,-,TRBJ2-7,CASSPFRDRTYEQYF,TGTGCCAGCAGCCCTTTCCGGGACAGGACCTACGAGCAGTACTTC
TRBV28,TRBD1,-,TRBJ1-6,CASVIHGGIDRVGSPLHF,TGTGCCAGCGTTATCCACGGGGGAATTGACAGGGTGGGTTCACCCCTCCACTTT
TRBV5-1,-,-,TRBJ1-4,CASSHSQGSDEKLFF,TGCGCCAGCAGCCACTCCCAGGGATCGGATGAAAAACTGTTTTTT
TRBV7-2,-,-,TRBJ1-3,CASSSTGGSGNTIYF,TGTGCCAGCAGCTCAACGGGGGGCTCTGGAAACACCATATATTTT
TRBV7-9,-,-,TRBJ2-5,CASSITRYQETQYF,TGTGCCAGCAGCATTACTAGGTACCAAGAGACCCAGTACTTC
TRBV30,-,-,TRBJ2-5,CAWSRSGIQETQYF,TGTGCCTGGAGTCGTAGCGGAATCCAAGAGACCCAGTACTTC
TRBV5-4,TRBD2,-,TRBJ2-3,CASSFGGGGLTDTQYF,TGTGCCAGCAGCTTCGGGGGGGGAGGGCTCACAGATACGCAGTATTTT